This T cell receptor (beta chain) was identified in a study of shared clonotypes between healthy human individuals. The CDR3 has 15 residues. The trim removed 5 bases at V and 5 bases at J, leaving 9 bases unmatched. The germline gives CDR1 MDHEN, CDR2 SYDVKM. Study-level points and caveats: Rarefaction gave evidence that sorted-subset sequencing remained incomplete despite large depth. Enrolling few donors narrowed the genetic and exposure-history diversity that was represented.

In regard to this clone: What it recognizes is unknown.

Replicate PCRs from sorted subsets contained around 200 ng DNA, which is 30,000 to 35,000 T cell genomes. Data came from immunoSEQ multiplex PCR; TCRdb stores just in-frame clones and leaves some out. Found here are roughly 2.2 million clones, 85% to 95% of them singletons; the top ten hold about 0.39%. The V and J genes are TRBV28 and TRBJ2-1, with TRBD2 matching over 7 bases. The source material was naive CD4+ T cells from PBMCs. Subset reported: CD45RA+ positively selected. The sequence was collected from a man between 18 and 35 years old in good health. Some clones in this sample may be carry-over from other donors' samples. CDR3 in amino acids: CASSPRGDYNNEQFF. The DNA for the CDR3 is TGTGCCAGCAGTCCACGGGGGGACTACAACAATGAGCAGTTCTTC.